These 18 T cell receptor beta chains came from one sample sequenced in a study of T-cell memory formation after mild COVID-19. Using its own MiXCR run on the 5' RACE reads, TCRdb lists one record per CDR3 protein. The table lists roughly 340,000 distinct CDR3 sequences, around a sixth of them singletons. Sequencing input: PBMCs or a T cell subset sorted from them (not recorded which). Every receptor here comes from a man younger than 35 who had mild COVID-19 (a few samples of this study predate the infection). Cell type and time point are not known.

The table lists this clonotype with many counts. V and J are TRBV12-3 or TRBV12-4 and TRBJ1-2; no clear D gene. V was pared by 4 bases and J by 4 bases, with 4 bases between. The CDR3 has 11 amino acids. CDR3 region: CASSSGYGYTF. The CDR3 nucleotides read TGTGCCAGCAGTTCTGGCTATGGCTACACCTTC.

The J gene is TRBJ1-6, the V gene TRBV2; 9 nucleotides line up with TRBD1. The CDR3 is 15 amino acids. With V trimmed by 6 bases and J by 5 bases, 5 bases remained unmatched. Germline V gives CDR1 SNHLY, CDR2 FYNNEI. CDR3 in DNA: TGTGCCAGCAGCCAACAGGGGGCTCATAATTCACCCCTCCACTTT. Translation gives CASSQQGAHNSPLHF.

DNA of the CDR3: TGCGCCAGCAGCCAAGTAGCGGGGGGCCCTCGCACAGATACGCAGTATTTT. Encoded protein: CASSQVAGGPRTDTQYF. This chain connects TRBV4-1 to TRBJ2-3; 10 bases line up with TRBD2. Germline V CDR1 and CDR2: MGHRA, YSYEKL. This CDR3 has 17 amino acids. V lost 1 base, J lost 1 base, and 5 bases stayed unmatched.

The chain links TRBV20-1 to TRBJ1-2; the match to TRBD1 covers 7 bases. The CDR3 length is 11 residues. Germline CDR1 and CDR2: DFQATT and SNEGSKA (reference sequence). V lost 6 bases to trimming and J lost 5 bases; unmatched junction nucleotides: 3. The CDR3 spells CSAGTDYGYTF. The CDR3 DNA sequence: TGCAGTGCAGGGACAGATTATGGCTACACCTTC.

This clonotype was picked up a small number of times. CDR3 amino acids: CAWSVQTGELFF. CDR3 coding DNA: TGTGCCTGGAGTGTACAGACCGGGGAGCTGTTTTTT. The V call is TRBV30, the J call TRBJ2-2; no clear D gene. The germline CDR1 and CDR2 sequences are GTSNPN and SVGIG (reference sequence). The CDR3 runs to 12 residues. V lost 0 bases and J lost 5, with 4 bases in between.

This clonotype was observed a handful of times. This chain joins TRBV11-2 and TRBJ2-2; 9 nucleotides align to TRBD2. CDR1 SGHAT and CDR2 FQNNGV come from the germline V gene. Trimming at V came to 1 base and at J to 7 bases, leaving 7 bases not matched to a gene. The CDR3 has 16 amino acids. In DNA, the CDR3 is TGTGCCAGCAGCTTAGTTGGCGGGGGGGATTACGGGGAGCTGTTTTTT. Amino acid sequence: CASSLVGGGDYGELFF.

This clonotype was seen only a few times. The chain has TRBV4-1 and TRBJ1-3, with D unclear. The germline V gene has CDR1 MGHRA and CDR2 YSYEKL. V gave up 0 bases and J gave up 2 bases, with 8 bases separating them. The CDR3 is 15 amino acids. The DNA of the CDR3 is TGCGCCAGCAGCCAAGATTTAACAGCTGGAAACACCATATATTTT. As protein: CASSQDLTAGNTIYF.

This clonotype turned up a few times. The chain couples TRBV29-1 to TRBJ2-2, with D tentatively TRBD1 or TRBD2 (6 bases each). The length of the CDR3 is 14 residues. Per germline, CDR1 SQVTM and CDR2 ANQGSEA. V was trimmed by 5 bases and J by 4 bases, leaving 14 bases between them. Written as DNA, the CDR3 is TGCAGCGTTCTAGGGGGGCCAGGCACCGGGGAGCTGTTTTTT. Translated, it gives CSVLGGPGTGELFF.

Only a few counts were recorded for this clonotype. The chain employs TRBV4-2 and TRBJ1-5; no reliable D call. The CDR3 extends over 15 amino acids. CDR1 and CDR2 (germline): LGHNA, YNFKEQ. Between the trimmed V and J ends, which lost 1 base and 0 bases, there was a span of 7 bases. The DNA for the CDR3 is TGTGCCAGCAGCCAAGGACACGCTAGCAATCAGCCCCAGCATTTT. It yields the protein CASSQGHASNQPQHF.

This clonotype came up many times. This chain joins TRBV20-1 and TRBJ2-1; D not certain. CDR1 DFQATT and CDR2 SNEGSKA come from the germline V gene (reference sequence). The V gene lost 3 bases and the J gene lost 3 bases, with 9 bases spanning the gap. The CDR3 covers 13 residues. The CDR3 region is CSASWPNYNEQFF. The CDR3 DNA sequence: TGCAGTGCTAGTTGGCCCAACTACAATGAGCAGTTCTTC.

V usage is TRBV6-5 and J usage is TRBJ2-5, with TRBD1 matching 10 bases. Germline V lookup: CDR1 MNHEY, CDR2 SVGAGI. This CDR3 has 17 amino acids. Trimming took 4 bases from V and 5 from J; bases not matched to a gene: 13. The CDR3: CASSSLAGQGMTETQYF. The CDR3 DNA sequence: TGTGCCAGCAGTTCCCTCGCGGGACAGGGGATGACGGAGACCCAGTACTTC.

In this sample, this clonotype turned up a few times. V usage is TRBV29-1 and J usage is TRBJ1-1; D remains unclear. Germline V gives CDR1 SQVTM, CDR2 ANQGSEA. Trimming took off 5 bases at V and 2 bases at J, with 15 bases between the two ends. CDR3 length: 14 amino acids. CDR3 nucleotides: TGCAGCGTTTACACCTCCCGCCCAAACACTGAAGCTTTCTTT. Amino acid sequence: CSVYTSRPNTEAFF.

V is TRBV20-1 and J is TRBJ2-1; 7 bases align to TRBD2. CDR1 is DFQATT, CDR2 SNEGSKA, per germline (reference sequence). V trimming: 3 bases; J trimming: 9 bases; junction bases outside the gene matches: 14. The CDR3 is made up of 15 amino acids. CDR3 residues: CSARDFKRAGVEQFF. The CDR3 DNA reads TGCAGTGCTAGGGACTTTAAGCGGGCGGGGGTTGAGCAGTTCTTC.

This clonotype came up a few times. The V and J genes are TRBV7-2 and TRBJ2-5; D is undetermined. The CDR3 is 12 amino acids. V was pared by 4 bases and J by 10 bases, with 13 bases between. In germline, CDR1 is SGHTA, CDR2 FQGNSA. The CDR3 loop reads CASSSYVQVQYF. In DNA form, the CDR3 reads TGTGCCAGCAGCTCCTATGTGCAGGTCCAGTACTTC.

V usage is TRBV2 and J usage is TRBJ1-5, with TRBD1 matching over 7 bases. V dropped 8 bases and J dropped 6; count of bases not matched to a gene: 7. The germline V gene encodes CDR1 SNHLY and CDR2 FYNNEI. The CDR3 runs to 13 residues. CDR3 sequence reads: CASQTGWSQPQHF. The CDR3 region has the DNA TGTGCCAGCCAGACAGGGTGGTCTCAGCCCCAGCATTTT.

This clonotype was counted only a few times. This rearrangement joins TRBV2 to TRBJ1-1; 9 bases fit TRBD1. This CDR3 comprises 13 residues. Germline-derived CDR1 and CDR2 are SNHLY and FYNNEI. J gave up 10 bases and V 7 bases, and 10 bases lay outside the gene matches. The CDR3 sequence: CASTPQGAMGAFF. Here the CDR3 DNA reads TGTGCCAGCACCCCACAGGGGGCGATGGGAGCTTTCTTT.

The chain carries TRBV7-6 and TRBJ2-5; 7 bases align to TRBD2. The CDR3 spans 15 residues. With V trimmed by 0 bases and J by 5 bases, 6 bases remained unmatched. Per the germline V gene, CDR1 is SGHVS and CDR2 is FNYEAQ. The CDR3 protein is CASSLAASGGETQYF. The CDR3 coding sequence is TGTGCCAGCAGCTTAGCCGCTAGCGGTGGGGAGACCCAGTACTTC.

This clonotype was seen more than once but under ten times. The V gene is TRBV10-1, the J gene TRBJ2-3, with TRBD1 identical over 8 bases. Unmatched junction bases numbered 8, after V lost 2 bases and J lost 4 bases. The CDR3 runs 16 residues. CDR1 and CDR2 (germline): WNHNN, SYGVQD (reference sequence). This CDR3 reads CASSEVGQGSADTQYF. DNA of the CDR3: TGCGCCAGCAGTGAGGTTGGACAGGGAAGCGCAGATACGCAGTATTTT.